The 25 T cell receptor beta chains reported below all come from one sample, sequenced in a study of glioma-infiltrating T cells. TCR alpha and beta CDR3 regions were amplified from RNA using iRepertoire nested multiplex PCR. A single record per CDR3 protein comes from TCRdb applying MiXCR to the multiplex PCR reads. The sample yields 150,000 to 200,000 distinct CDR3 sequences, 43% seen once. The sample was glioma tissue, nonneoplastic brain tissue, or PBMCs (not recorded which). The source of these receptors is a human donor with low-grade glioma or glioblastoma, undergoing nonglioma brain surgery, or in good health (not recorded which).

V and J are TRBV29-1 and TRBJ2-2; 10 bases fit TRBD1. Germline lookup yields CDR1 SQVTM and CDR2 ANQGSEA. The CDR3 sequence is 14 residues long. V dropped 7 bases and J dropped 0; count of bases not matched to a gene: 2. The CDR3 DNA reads TGCAGCGCTGGGACAGGGGCGAACACCGGGGAGCTGTTTTTT. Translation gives CSAGTGANTGELFF.

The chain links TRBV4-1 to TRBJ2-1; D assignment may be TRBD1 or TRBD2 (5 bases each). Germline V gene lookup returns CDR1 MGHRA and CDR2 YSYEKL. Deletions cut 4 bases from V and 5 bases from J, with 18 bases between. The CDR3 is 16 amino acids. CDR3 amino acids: CASSLPTASLHNEQFF. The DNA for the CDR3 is TGCGCCAGCAGCCTACCGACAGCTAGCCTACACAATGAGCAGTTCTTC.

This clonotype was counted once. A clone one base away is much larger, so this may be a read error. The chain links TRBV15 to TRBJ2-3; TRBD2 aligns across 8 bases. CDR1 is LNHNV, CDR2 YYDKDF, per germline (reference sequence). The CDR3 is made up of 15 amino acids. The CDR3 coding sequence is TGTGCCAACAGCCGGCGGAGCGGGAGTGCAGATACGCAGTATTTT. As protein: CANSRRSGSADTQYF.

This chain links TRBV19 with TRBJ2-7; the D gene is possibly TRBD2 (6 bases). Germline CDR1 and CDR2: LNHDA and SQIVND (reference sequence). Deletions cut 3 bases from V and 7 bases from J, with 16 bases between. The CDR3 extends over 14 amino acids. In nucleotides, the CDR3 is TGTGCCAGTAGTATTAACGGGGGTTCACAGGAGCAGTACTTC. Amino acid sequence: CASSINGGSQEQYF.

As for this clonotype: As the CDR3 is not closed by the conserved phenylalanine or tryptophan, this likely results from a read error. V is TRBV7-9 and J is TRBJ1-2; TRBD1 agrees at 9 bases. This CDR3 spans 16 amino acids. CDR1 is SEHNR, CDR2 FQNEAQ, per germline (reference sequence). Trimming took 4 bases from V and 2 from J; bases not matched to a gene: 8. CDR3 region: CASSSSGQGLNYGYTL. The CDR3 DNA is TGTGCCAGCAGCTCGTCGGGACAGGGCCTAAACTATGGCTACACCTTA.

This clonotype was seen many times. The CDR3 nucleotides are TGTGCCAGCAGAACTAGCGGAGGCTCCTACAATGAGCAGTTCTTC. Protein product: CASRTSGGSYNEQFF. The V call is TRBV28, the J call TRBJ2-1; 8 positions match TRBD2. The J segment lost 0 bases and the V segment lost 6 bases, leaving 4 bases of the junction unmatched. The CDR3 length is 15 residues. Looked up from germline, CDR1 is MDHEN and CDR2 is SYDVKM.

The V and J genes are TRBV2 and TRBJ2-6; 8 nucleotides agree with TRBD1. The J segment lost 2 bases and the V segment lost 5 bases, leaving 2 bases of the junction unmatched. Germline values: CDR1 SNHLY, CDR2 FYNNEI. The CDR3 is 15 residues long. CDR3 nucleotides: TGTGCCAGCAGTAGGACAGGGACTGGGGCCAACGTCCTGACTTTC. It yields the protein CASSRTGTGANVLTF.

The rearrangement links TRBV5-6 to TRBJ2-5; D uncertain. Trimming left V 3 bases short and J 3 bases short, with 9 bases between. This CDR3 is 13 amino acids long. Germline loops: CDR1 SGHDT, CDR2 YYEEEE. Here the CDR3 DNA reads TGTGCCAGCAGCTCATACCATGAAGAGACCCAGTACTTC. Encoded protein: CASSSYHEETQYF.

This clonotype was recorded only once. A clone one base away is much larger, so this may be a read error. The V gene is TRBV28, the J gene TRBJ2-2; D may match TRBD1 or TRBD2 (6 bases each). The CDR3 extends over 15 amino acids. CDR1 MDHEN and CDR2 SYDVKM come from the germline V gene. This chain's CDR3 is CASSPRTADTGEVFF. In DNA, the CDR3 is TGTGCCAGCAGTCCCAGGACAGCAGACACCGGGGAGGTGTTTTTT.

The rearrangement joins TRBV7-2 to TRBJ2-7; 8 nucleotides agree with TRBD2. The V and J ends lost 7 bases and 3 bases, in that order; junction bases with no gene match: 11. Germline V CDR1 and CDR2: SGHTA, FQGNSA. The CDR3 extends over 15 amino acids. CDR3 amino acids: CASIFGSGAHYEQYF. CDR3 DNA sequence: TGTGCCAGCATCTTTGGTAGCGGGGCCCACTACGAGCAGTACTTC.

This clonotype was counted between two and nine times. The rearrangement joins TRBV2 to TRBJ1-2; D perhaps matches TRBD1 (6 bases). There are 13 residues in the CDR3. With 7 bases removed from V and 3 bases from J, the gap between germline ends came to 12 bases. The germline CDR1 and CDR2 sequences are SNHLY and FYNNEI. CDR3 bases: TGTGCCAGCAACGGGGGGGCTGACTATGGCTACACCTTC. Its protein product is CASNGGADYGYTF.

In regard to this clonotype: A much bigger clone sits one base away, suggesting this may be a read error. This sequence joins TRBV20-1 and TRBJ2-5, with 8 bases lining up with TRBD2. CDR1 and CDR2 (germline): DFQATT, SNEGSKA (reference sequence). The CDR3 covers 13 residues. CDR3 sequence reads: CRAPGLGGETQYF. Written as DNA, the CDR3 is TGCAGAGCTCCGGGACTAGGGGGAGAGACCCAGTACTTC.

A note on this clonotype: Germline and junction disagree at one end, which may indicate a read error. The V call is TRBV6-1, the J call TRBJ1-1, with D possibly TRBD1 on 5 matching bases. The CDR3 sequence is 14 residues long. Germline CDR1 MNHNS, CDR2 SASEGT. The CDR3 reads CTSYSRGPNTEAFF. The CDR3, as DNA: TGTACCAGCTACTCGCGGGGACCGAACACTGAAGCTTTCTTT.

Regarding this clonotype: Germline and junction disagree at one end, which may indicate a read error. Here the CDR3 reads CAGSSRFGVAGVETIQYF. The CDR3 region has the DNA TGTGCCGGCAGCTCCCGCTTTGGGGTAGCGGGAGTGGAGACCATTCAGTACTTC. The chain links TRBV7-2 to TRBJ2-4, with 9 bases aligning to TRBD2. Germline V gene data show CDR1 as SGHTA and CDR2 as FQGNSA. The CDR3 sequence is 18 residues long. The complete variable domain, with remaining parts taken from reference TRBV7-2 and TRBJ2-4, reads GAGVSQSPSNKVTEKGKDVELRCDPISGHTALYWYRQSLGQGLEFLIYFQGNSAPDKSGLPSDRFSAERTGGSVSTLTIQRTQQEDSAVYLCAGSSRFGVAGVETIQYFGAGTRLSVL.

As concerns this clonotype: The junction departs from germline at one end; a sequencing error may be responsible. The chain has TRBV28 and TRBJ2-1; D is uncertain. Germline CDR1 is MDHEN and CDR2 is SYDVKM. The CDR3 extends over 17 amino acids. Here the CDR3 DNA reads TGTGCCAGCAGTCCAACAAGTGGGGTAGGCTACTACTATGAGCAGTTCTTC. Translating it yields CASSPTSGVGYYYEQFF.

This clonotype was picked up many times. The CDR3 protein is CASSESSNSPLHF. DNA for the CDR3: TGCGCCAGCAGTGAGTCGTCGAATTCACCCCTCCACTTT. J is TRBJ1-6 and V is TRBV10-2; no clear D. The CDR3 has 13 residues. V was clipped by 0 bases and J by 7 bases, with 4 bases between them. Germline-derived CDR1 and CDR2 are WSHSY and SAAADI.

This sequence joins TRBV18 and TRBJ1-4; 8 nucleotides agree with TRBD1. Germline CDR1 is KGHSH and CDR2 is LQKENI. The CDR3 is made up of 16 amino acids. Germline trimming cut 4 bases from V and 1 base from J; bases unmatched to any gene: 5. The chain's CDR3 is CASSRRTGKTNEKLFF. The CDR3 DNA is TGTGCCAGCTCACGTAGGACAGGGAAAACTAATGAAAAACTGTTTTTT.

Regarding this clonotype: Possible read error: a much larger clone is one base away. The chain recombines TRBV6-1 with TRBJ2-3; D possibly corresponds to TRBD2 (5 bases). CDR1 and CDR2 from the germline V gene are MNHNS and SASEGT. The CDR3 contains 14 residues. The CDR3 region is CAIAVASSTDKQYF. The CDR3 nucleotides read TGTGCCATCGCTGTGGCATCTAGCACAGATAAGCAGTATTTT.

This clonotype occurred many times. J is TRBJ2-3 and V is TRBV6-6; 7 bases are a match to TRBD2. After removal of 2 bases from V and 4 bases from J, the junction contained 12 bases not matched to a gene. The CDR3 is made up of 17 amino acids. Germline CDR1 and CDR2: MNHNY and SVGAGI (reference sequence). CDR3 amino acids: CASSYRRGGSGADTQYF. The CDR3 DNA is TGTGCCAGCAGTTACCGAAGAGGCGGGAGTGGAGCAGATACGCAGTATTTT.

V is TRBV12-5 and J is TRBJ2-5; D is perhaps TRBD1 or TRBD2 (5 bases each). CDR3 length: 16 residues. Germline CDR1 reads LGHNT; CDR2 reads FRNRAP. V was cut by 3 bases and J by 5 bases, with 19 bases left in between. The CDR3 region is CASGFYRDPRGETQYF. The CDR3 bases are TGTGCTAGTGGTTTTTATCGGGACCCACGAGGGGAGACCCAGTACTTC.

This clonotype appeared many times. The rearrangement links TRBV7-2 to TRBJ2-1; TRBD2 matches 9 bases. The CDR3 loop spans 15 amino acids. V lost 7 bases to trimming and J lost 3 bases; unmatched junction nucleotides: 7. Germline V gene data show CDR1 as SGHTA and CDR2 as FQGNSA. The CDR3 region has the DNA TGTGCCAGCAACCCCGGGACTAGCCACTACAATGAGCAGTTCTTC. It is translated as CASNPGTSHYNEQFF.

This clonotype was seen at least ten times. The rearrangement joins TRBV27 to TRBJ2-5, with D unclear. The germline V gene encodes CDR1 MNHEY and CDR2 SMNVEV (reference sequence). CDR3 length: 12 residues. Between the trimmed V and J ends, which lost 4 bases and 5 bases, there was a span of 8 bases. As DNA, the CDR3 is TGTGCCAGCAGTTCAGTAGGCGAGACCCAGTACTTC. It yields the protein CASSSVGETQYF.

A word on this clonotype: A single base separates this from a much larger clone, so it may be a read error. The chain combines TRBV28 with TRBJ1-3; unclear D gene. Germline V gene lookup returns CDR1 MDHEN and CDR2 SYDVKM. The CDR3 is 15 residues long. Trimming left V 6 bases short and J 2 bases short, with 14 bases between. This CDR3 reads CASSHFGDAGNTIYF. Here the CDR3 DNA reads TGTGCCAGCAGCCACTTTGGCGACGCTGGAAACACCATATATTTT.

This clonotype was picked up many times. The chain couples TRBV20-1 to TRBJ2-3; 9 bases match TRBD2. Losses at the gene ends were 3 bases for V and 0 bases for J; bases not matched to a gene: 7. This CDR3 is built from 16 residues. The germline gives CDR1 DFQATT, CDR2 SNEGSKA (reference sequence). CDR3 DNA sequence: TGCAGTGCTAGGGATTTAGCGGGAGAGAGCACAGATACGCAGTATTTT. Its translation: CSARDLAGESTDTQYF.

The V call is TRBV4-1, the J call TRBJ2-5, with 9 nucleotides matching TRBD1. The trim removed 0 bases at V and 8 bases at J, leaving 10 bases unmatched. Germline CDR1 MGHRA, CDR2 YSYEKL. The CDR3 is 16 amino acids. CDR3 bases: TGCGCCAGCAGCCAAGATAGTGGGACAGGGATTGACACCCAGTACTTC. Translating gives CASSQDSGTGIDTQYF.